The rows below give T cell receptor beta chains drawn from one sample of a study of blood T cell repertoires in COVID-19. Profiled with immunoSEQ multiplex PCR; TCRdb holds only in-frame clones, not every one. This sample has about 270,000 clones, with about 87% found just once. Sequences were obtained from PBMCs or T cells enriched from blood (not recorded which). The receptors shown here come from a woman under 40 with acute COVID-19. The conserved cysteine and the conserved F or W are not part of the CDR3 here.

CDR3: ASSPSSSGDEQY
V: TRBV5-4
J: TRBJ2-7

CDR3: ASSYKGDETQY
V: TRBV6-5
J: TRBJ2-5

CDR3: ASSPDWVRDRTLYEQY
V: TRBV4-2
J: TRBJ2-7

CDR3: ASRSQGDYGYT
V: TRBV6-5
J: TRBJ1-2

CDR3: ASATGLHGYT
V: TRBV19
J: TRBJ1-2

CDR3: ASTPRAGDYEQY
V: TRBV6-5
J: TRBJ2-7

CDR3: SVRTSGTTDTQY
V: TRBV29-1
J: TRBJ2-3

CDR3: ATSGGTGNLGATNEKLF
V: TRBV24-1
J: TRBJ1-4

CDR3: AWSVLGQTPGNSPLH
V: TRBV30
J: TRBJ1-6

CDR3: ASSIDRFGQGNEQF
V: TRBV19
J: TRBJ2-1

CDR3: AISEEFVDEQY
V: TRBV10-3
J: TRBJ2-7

CDR3: ASSLAPFLLAGEQF
V: TRBV11-2
J: TRBJ2-1

CDR3: AWRHTEGTEAF
V: TRBV30
J: TRBJ1-1

CDR3: SASMGGHEKLF
V: TRBV20-1
J: TRBJ1-4